This note documents a single T cell receptor (beta chain) sequence. Methods used by the authors: Amplification of reference gene primers was used by the study to estimate nucleated cell counts. TCRdb's copy holds only in-frame clones and misses some; the assay was immunoSEQ multiplex PCR. The V and J calls and the clone size are those of that table, but D and trimming were determined from the DNA. Of 250,000 or so clones listed, 83% are singletons. The data derive from a study of blood T cell repertoires in COVID-19. Study-wide context: Samples of COVID-19 (acute and convalescent) were obtained from the United States, Italy and Spain. PBMCs, B-cell-depleted T cells, or T cells provided the cDNA or gDNA that made up the material.

The CDR3 has 14 residues. Trimming removed 6 bases at V and 4 bases at J, with 13 bases between. CDR1 is MNHEY, CDR2 SVGEGT, per germline. This rearrangement joins TRBV6-2 or TRBV6-3 to TRBJ1-5; D gene ambiguous. This receptor was taken from a human donor in a cohort sampled during active COVID-19. Sequenced material: peripheral blood. CDR3 residues: CASSSGGGNQPQHF. The DNA of the CDR3 is TGTGCCAGCAGCTCAGGCGGAGGAAATCAGCCCCAGCATTTT.